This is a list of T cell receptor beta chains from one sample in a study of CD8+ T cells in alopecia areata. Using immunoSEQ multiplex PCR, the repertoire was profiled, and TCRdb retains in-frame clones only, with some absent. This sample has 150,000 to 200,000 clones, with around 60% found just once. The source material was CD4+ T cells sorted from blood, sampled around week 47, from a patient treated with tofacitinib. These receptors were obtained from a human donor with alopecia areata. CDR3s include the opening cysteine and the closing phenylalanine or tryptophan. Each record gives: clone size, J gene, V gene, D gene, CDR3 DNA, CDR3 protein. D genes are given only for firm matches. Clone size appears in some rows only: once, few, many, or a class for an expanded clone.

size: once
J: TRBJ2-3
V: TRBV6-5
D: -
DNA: TGTGCCAGCAGTTACGGTCTGAGAGCGGATACGCAGTATTTT
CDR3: CASSYGLRADTQYF

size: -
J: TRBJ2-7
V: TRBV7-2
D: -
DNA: TGTGCCAGCAGCCAGAACGACTACGAGCAGTACTTC
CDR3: CASSQNDYEQYF

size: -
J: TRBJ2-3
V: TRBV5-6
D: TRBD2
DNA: TGTGCCAGCAGCCTTAGCGGGGGGATGACAGATACGCAGTATTTT
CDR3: CASSLSGGMTDTQYF

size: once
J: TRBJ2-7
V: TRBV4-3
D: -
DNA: TGCGCCAGCAGCCAAGTTGCGTACGGACAGTACGAGCAGTACTTC
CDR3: CASSQVAYGQYEQYF

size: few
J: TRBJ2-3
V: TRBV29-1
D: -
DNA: TGCAGCGTTTGTTTCATCCAAGCTTCAAATACGCAGTATTTT
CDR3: CSVCFIQASNTQYF

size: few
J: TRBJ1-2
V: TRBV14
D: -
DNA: TGTGCCAGCAGCCAAGGTATCAGTAGCTACACCTTC
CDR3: CASSQGISSYTF

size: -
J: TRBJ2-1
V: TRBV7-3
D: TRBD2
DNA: TGTGCCAGCAGCTTAACAGGCGGGGGCAATGAGCAGTTCTTC
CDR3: CASSLTGGGNEQFF

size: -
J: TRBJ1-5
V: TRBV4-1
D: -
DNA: TGCGCCAGCAGCCAAGGCCCGGGCCGAAGCAATCAGCCCCAGCATTTT
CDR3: CASSQGPGRSNQPQHF

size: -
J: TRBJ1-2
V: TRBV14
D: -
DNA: TGTGCCAGCAGCCTTTTGAGGCTATCGTCCTATGGCTACACCTTC
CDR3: CASSLLRLSSYGYTF

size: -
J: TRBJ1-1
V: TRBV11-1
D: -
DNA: TGTGCCAGCAGCTTGCAGGGGACGTACACTGAAGCTTTCTTT
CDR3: CASSLQGTYTEAFF

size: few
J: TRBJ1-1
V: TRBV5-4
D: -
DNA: TGTGCCAGCAGGGAAGGGAACACTGAAGCTTTCTTT
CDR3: CASREGNTEAFF

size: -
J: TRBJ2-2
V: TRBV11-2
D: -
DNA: TGTGCCAGCAGGGGTTTTAACACCGGGGAGCTGTTTTTT
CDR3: CASRGFNTGELFF

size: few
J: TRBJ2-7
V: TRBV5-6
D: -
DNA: TGTGCCAGCAGCTTGGACCAGGGCTCCTACGAGCAGTACTTC
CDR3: CASSLDQGSYEQYF

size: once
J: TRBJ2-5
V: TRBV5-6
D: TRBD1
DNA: TGTGCCAGCAGCACAGGAATGACAGGGAAAGAGACCCAGTACTTC
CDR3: CASSTGMTGKETQYF

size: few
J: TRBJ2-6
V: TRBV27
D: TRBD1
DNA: TGTGCCAGCAGTCCCAGGACAGGGGGCCGTTTGGGTGGGGCCAACGTCCTGACTTTC
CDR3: CASSPRTGGRLGGANVLTF

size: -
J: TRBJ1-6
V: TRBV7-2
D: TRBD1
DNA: TGTGCCAGCAACTTTCCGGGACAGGGCTCTTCACCCCTCCACTTT
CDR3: CASNFPGQGSSPLHF

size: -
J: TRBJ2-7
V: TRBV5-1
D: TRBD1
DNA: TGCGCCAGCTACGGACAGGGGGCCAAGGGCTCCTACGAGCAGTACTTC
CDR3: CASYGQGAKGSYEQYF

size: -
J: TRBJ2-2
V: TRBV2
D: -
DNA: TGTGCCAGCAGTGATACCCCCGCTACCGGGGAGCTGTTTTTT
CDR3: CASSDTPATGELFF

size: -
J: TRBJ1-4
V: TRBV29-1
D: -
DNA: TGCAGCGTTGGGAGGGAAAAACTGTTTTTT
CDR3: CSVGREKLFF

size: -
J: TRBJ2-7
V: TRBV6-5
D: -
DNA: TGTGCCAGCAGAAACAACCAACTTTACGAGCAGTACTTC
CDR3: CASRNNQLYEQYF

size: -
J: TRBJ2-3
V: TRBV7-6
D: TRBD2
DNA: TGTGCCAGCAGCTTAGGACTAGCGGATGCAGATACGCAGTATTTT
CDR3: CASSLGLADADTQYF

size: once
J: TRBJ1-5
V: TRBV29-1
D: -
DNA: TGCAGCGTACTGTTCGGGGGGGCCGTCGATCAGCCCCAGCATTTT
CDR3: CSVLFGGAVDQPQHF

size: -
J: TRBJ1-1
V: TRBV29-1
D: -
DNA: TGCAGCGTTGAAGTCCGAGGCACTGAAGCTTTCTTT
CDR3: CSVEVRGTEAFF

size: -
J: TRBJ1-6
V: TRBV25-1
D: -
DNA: TGTGCCAGCAGTGAAGGGGGTCTAAATTCACCCCTCCACTTT
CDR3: CASSEGGLNSPLHF

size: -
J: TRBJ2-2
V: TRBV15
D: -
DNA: TGTGCCACCAGCAGTCTTAGGGCCGGGGAGCTGTTTTTT
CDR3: CATSSLRAGELFF

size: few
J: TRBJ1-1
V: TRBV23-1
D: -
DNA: TGCGCCAGCAGTCAATCTTCCGGACACAGGACGAACACTGAAGCTTTCTTT
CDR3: CASSQSSGHRTNTEAFF

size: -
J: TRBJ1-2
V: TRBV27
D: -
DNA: TGTGCCAGCAGGGCAGACAGTCTGGGCTACACCTTC
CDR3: CASRADSLGYTF

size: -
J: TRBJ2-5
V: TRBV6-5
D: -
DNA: TGTGCCAGCAGTTCTTTTATCCAAGAGACCCAGTACTTC
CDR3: CASSSFIQETQYF

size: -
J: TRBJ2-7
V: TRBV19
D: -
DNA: TGTGCCAGTGCGGCCGGCGGGCTGAATTACGAGCAGTACTTC
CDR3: CASAAGGLNYEQYF

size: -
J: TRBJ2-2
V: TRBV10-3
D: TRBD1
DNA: TGTGCCAGCACTTCCGGGACAGAGTACACCGGGGAGCTGTTTTTT
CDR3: CASTSGTEYTGELFF

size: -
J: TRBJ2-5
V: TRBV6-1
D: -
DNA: TGTGCCAGCAGTGAAGTGACATCGTACCAAGAGACCCAGTACTTC
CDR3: CASSEVTSYQETQYF

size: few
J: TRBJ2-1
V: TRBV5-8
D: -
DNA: TGTGCCAGCAGCTTGTACGGGAATAATGAGCAGTTCTTC
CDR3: CASSLYGNNEQFF

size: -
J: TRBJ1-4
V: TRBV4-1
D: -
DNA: TGCGCCAGCAGCCTTACGGTCTCTAATGAAAAACTGTTTTTT
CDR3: CASSLTVSNEKLFF

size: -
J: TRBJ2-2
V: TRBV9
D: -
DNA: TGTGCCAGCAGGGTACAGGCGAGCACCGGGGAGCTGTTTTTT
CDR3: CASRVQASTGELFF

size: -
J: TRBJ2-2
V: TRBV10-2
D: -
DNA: TGCGCCAGCAGTGGACAGCTTCGGGAGCTGTTTTTT
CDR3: CASSGQLRELFF

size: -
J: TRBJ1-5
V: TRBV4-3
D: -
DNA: TGCGCCAGCAGCCAAGATTACAGAGGCAATCAGCCCCAGCATTTT
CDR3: CASSQDYRGNQPQHF

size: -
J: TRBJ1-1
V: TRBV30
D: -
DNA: TGTGCCTGGAGTGTCCCAGCAGGGGCTGTAACTGAAGCTTTCTTT
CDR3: CAWSVPAGAVTEAFF

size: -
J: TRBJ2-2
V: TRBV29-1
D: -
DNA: TGCAGCGCCAGACCCCTTGGGGACACCGGGGAGCTGTTTTTT
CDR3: CSARPLGDTGELFF

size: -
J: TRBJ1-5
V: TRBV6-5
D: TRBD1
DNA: TGTGCCAGCAGCCAAGACAGGGCTAATCAGCCCCAGCATTTT
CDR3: CASSQDRANQPQHF

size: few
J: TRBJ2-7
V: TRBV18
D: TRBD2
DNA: TGTGCCAGCTCACCACCTTCCGGGACTAGCGGGGCCAACGAGCAGTACTTC
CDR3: CASSPPSGTSGANEQYF

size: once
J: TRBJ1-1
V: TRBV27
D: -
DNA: TGTGCCAGCAGTGCATCAGTGAACACTGAAGCTTTCTTT
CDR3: CASSASVNTEAFF

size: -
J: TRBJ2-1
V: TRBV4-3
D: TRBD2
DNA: TGCGCCAGCAGCCAAGATAGGGCTAGCGGGACCTCCTACAATGAGCAGTTCTTC
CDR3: CASSQDRASGTSYNEQFF

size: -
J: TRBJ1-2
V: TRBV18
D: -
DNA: TGTGCCAGCTCACCGAATGGACAATCTGACTATGGCTACACCTTC
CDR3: CASSPNGQSDYGYTF

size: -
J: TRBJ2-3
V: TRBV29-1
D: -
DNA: TGCAGCGTTGAAGTCGCGGGGCTGACAGATACGCAGTATTTT
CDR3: CSVEVAGLTDTQYF

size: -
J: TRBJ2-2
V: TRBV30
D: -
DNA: TGTGCCTGGAGTGTACAGAGTAACACCGGGGAGCTGTTTTTT
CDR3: CAWSVQSNTGELFF

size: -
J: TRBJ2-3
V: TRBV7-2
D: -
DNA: TGTGCCAGCAGCCGTTCGACCCTTCCCGAAGACGAAGGCACAGATACGCAGTATTTT
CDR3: CASSRSTLPEDEGTDTQYF

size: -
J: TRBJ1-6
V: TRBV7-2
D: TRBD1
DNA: TGTGCCAGCAGCTCCAAGCTACAGGGGAATTCACCCCTCCACTTT
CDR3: CASSSKLQGNSPLHF

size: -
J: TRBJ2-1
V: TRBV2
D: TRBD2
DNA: TGTGCCAGCAAAATAGGACTAGCGGCTAACAATGAGCAGTTCTTC
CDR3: CASKIGLAANNEQFF

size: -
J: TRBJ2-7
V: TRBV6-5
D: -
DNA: TGTGCCAGCAGTTACGTTAGAGGGTCCTACGAGCAGTACTTC
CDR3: CASSYVRGSYEQYF

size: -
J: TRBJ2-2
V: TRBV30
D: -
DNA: TGTGCCTGGAGGACTAGGGTAAACACCGGGGAGCTGTTTTTT
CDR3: CAWRTRVNTGELFF

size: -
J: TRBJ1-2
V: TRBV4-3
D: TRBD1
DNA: TGCGCCAGCAGCCAAGATAGGGGACAGGGGGCGGGCGGCTACACCTTC
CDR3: CASSQDRGQGAGGYTF

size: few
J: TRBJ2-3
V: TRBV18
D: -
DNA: TGTGCCAGCTCCCGGGATCCATCAAGCACAGATACGCAGTATTTT
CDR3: CASSRDPSSTDTQYF